Here is one TCR beta chain with its context. The data were taken from a study of technical replicates of blood from a few donors. CDR1 is LNHDA and CDR2 is SQIVND in the germline V gene (reference sequence). With 1 base clipped from V and 4 bases from J, the junction kept 5 bases outside the gene matches. The CDR3 consists of 16 residues. Clones were read by immunoSEQ multiplex PCR, and TCRdb kept only the in-frame ones, dropping some. The sample shows roughly 90,000 clones, 90% to 97% of them seen only once. The sequenced material came from T cells isolated from PBMCs. The chain employs TRBV19 and TRBJ2-7, with TRBD2 identical over 12 bases. The clonotype comes from a human donor in good health. The CDR3 region has the DNA TGTGCCAGTAGTATAGGGCGGACTAGCGGGGAGTACGAGCAGTACTTC. Translation: CASSIGRTSGEYEQYF.